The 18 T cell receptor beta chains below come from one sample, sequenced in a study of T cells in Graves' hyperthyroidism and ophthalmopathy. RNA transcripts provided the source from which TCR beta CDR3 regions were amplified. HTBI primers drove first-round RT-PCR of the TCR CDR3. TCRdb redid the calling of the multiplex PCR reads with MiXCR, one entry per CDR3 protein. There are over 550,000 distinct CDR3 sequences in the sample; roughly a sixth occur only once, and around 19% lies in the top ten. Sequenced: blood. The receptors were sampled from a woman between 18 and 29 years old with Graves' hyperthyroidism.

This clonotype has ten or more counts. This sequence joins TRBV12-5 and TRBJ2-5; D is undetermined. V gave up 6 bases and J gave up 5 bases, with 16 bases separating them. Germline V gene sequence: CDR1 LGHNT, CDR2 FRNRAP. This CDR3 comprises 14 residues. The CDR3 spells CASGPLGTGETQYF. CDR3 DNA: TGTGCTAGTGGCCCCCTAGGAACCGGGGAGACCCAGTACTTC.

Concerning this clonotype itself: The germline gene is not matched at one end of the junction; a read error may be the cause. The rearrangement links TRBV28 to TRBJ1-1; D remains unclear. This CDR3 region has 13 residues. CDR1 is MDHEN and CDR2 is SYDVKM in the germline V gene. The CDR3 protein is CASRGQLGPEASF. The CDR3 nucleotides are TGTGCCAGCAGAGGCCAGCTAGGCCCTGAAGCTTCCTTT.

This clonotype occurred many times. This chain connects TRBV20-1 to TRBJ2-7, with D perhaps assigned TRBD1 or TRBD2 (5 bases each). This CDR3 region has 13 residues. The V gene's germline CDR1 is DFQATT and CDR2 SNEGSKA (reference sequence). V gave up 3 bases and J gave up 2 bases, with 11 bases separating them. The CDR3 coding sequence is TGCAGTGCTAGCCTCAGGGAGACCTACGAGCAGTACTTC. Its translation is CSASLRETYEQYF.

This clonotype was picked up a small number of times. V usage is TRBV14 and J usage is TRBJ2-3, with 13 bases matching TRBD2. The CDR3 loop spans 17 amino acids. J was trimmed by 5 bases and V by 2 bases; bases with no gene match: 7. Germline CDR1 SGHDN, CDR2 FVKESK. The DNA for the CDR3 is TGTGCCAGCAGCCAAAGACTTGGACTAGCGGGAGAAGATACGCAGTATTTT. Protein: CASSQRLGLAGEDTQYF.

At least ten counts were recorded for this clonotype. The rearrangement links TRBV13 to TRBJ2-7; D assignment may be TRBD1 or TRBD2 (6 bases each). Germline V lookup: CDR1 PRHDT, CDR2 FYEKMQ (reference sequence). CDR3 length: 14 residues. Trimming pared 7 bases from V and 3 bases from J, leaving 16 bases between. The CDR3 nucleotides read TGTGCCAGCAACGGACAAGGGGGGAGCTACGAGCAGTACTTC. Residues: CASNGQGGSYEQYF.

The CDR3 DNA reads TGTGCCAGCAGCTCCAGAGCGGGCGGCGAACAGTACTTC. Translated: CASSSRAGGEQYF. The rearrangement links TRBV7-2 to TRBJ2-7; possible D gene TRBD2, 6 bases. This CDR3 comprises 13 residues. Trimming removed 4 bases from V and 10 bases from J, with 17 bases in between. Germline CDR1 and CDR2: SGHTA and FQGNSA.

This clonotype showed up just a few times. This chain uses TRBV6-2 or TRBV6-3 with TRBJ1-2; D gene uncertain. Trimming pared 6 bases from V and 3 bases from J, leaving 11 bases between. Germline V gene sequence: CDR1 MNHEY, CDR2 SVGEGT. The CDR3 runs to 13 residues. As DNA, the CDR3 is TGTGCCAGCAGCCAGACCGCTCACTATGGCTACACCTTC. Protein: CASSQTAHYGYTF.

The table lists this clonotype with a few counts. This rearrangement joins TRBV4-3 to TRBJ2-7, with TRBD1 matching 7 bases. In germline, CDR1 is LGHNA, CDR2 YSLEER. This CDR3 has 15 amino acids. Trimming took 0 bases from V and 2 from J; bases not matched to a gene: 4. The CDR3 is CASSQEQGPAYEQYF. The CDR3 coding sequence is TGCGCCAGCAGCCAAGAACAGGGGCCGGCCTACGAGCAGTACTTC.

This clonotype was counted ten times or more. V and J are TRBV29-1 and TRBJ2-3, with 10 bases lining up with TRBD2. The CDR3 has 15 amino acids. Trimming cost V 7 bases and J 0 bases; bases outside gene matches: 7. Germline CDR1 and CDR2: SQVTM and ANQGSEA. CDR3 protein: CSGTSGTLSTDTQYF. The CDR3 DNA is TGCAGCGGGACTAGCGGTACCCTAAGCACAGATACGCAGTATTTT.

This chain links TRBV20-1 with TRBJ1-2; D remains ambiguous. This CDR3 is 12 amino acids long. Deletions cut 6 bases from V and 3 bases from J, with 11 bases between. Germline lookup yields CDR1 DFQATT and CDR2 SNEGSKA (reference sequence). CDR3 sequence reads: CSALKTDYGYTF. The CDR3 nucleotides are TGCAGTGCCCTAAAAACAGACTATGGCTACACCTTC.

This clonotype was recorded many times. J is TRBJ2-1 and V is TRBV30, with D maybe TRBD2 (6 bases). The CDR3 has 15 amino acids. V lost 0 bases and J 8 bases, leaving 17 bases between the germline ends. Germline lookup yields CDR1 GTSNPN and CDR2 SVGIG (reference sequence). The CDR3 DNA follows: TGTGCCTGGAGTGTAGGGACTCCTTCGATCTATGAGCAGTTCTTC. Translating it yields CAWSVGTPSIYEQFF.

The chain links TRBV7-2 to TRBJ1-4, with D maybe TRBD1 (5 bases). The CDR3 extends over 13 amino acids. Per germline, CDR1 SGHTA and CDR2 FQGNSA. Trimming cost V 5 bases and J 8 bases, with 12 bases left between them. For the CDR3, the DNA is TGTGCCAGCAGCCAAGGGCGGGGGGAAAAACTGTTTTTT. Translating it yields CASSQGRGEKLFF.

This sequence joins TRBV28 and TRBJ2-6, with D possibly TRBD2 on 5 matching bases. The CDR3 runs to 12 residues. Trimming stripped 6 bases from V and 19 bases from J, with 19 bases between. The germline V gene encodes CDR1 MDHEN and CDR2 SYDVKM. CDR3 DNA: TGTGCCAGCAGCGCACATACGGGAATCTTCACTTTC. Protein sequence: CASSAHTGIFTF. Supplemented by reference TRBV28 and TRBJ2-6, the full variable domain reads DVKVTQSSRYLVKRTGEKVFLECVQDMDHENMFWYRQDPGLGLRLIYFSYDVKMKEKGDIPEGYSVSREKKERFSLILESASTNQTSMYLCASSAHTGIFTFGAGSRLTVL.

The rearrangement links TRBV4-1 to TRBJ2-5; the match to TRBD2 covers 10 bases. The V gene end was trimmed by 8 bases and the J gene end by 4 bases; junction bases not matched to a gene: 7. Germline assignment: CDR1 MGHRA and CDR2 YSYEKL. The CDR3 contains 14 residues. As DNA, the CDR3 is TGCGCCAGCTCTAGCGGGAGAAGTCGAGAGACCCAGTACTTC. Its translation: CASSSGRSRETQYF.

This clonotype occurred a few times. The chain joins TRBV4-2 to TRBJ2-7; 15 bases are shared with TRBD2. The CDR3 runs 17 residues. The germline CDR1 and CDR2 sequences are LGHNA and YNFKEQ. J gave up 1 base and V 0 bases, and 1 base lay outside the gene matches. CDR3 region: CASSQEGLAGGSYEQYF. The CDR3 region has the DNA TGTGCCAGCAGCCAAGAGGGACTAGCGGGAGGTTCCTACGAGCAGTACTTC.

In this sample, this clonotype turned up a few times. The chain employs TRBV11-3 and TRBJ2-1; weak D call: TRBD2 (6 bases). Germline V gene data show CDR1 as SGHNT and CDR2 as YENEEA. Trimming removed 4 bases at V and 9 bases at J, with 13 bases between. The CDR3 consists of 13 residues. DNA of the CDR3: TGTGCCAGCAGCTCAAAACGCGGGACTGAGCAGTTCTTC. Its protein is CASSSKRGTEQFF.

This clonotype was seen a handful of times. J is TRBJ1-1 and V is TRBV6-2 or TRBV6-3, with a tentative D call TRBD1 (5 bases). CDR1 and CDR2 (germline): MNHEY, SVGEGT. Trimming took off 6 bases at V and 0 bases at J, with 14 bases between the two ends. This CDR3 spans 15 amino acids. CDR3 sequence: CASRAGRRLNTEAFF. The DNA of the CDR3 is TGTGCCAGCAGAGCAGGGAGGAGGCTGAACACTGAAGCTTTCTTT.

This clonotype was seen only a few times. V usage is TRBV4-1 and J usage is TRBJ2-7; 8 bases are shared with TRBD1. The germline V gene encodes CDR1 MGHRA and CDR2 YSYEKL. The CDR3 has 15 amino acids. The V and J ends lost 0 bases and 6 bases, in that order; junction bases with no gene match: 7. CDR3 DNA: TGCGCCAGCAGCCAAGATGGGACAGGATTTGGCGAGCAGTACTTC. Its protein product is CASSQDGTGFGEQYF.